This T cell receptor beta chain was sequenced during a study of cytomegalovirus exposure and HLA in healthy donors. The PCR made use of 60 Vbeta and 13 Jbeta primers. Sequencing was performed with immunoSEQ multiplex PCR; in TCRdb, only in-frame clones are kept and a portion is missing. The repertoire holds about 94,000 clones, with roughly 80% as singletons. V was cut by 1 base and J by 1 base, with 7 bases left in between. The CDR3 length is 14 residues. Germline loops: CDR1 MNHNS, CDR2 SASEGT. General observations from the study: Within an earlier analysis, most TCR beta V segments proved productive either about 87% or about 30% of the time. Solely CMV serostatus was available to characterize immune exposure. CMV antigen specificity was confirmed in vitro for three CMV-associated chains.

Worth noting for this clone: The antigen is undetermined. This sample also contains other DNA sequences that code for the same CDR3.

The clonotype comes from a man between 40 and 49 years old in good health and CMV-seropositive. The rearrangement links TRBV6-1 to TRBJ1-1, with a tentative D call TRBD1 (6 bases). The sequenced material came from PBMCs. Here the CDR3 reads CASSEVQGNTEAFF. The CDR3 DNA follows: TGTGCCAGCAGTGAAGTACAGGGGAACACTGAAGCTTTCTTT.